These 18 T cell receptor beta chains came from one sample sequenced in a study of OX40 agonist ivuxolimab in advanced cancers. Sequencing used immunoSEQ multiplex PCR; TCRdb keeps in-frame clones, though not all of them. The sample contains tens of thousands of clones, approximately 84% of which appear only once. Here the sequenced sample was CD4+ or CD8+ T cells sorted from blood, taken in a trial of the OX40 agonist ivuxolimab. These TCRs come from an adult with an advanced solid tumor such as melanoma, head and neck, liver or kidney cancer.

This clone was counted once. J is TRBJ1-1 and V is TRBV27, with D possibly TRBD1 on 5 matching bases. This CDR3 has 14 amino acids. Trimming left V 2 bases short and J 8 bases short, with 15 bases between. Germline V gene lookup returns CDR1 MNHEY and CDR2 SMNVEV (reference sequence). CDR3 loop: CASSLMGDWDEAFF. In DNA form, the CDR3 reads TGTGCCAGCAGTTTAATGGGGGACTGGGACGAAGCTTTCTTT.

This sequence joins TRBV11-2 and TRBJ2-7; tentatively, D is TRBD1 or TRBD2 (6 bases each). The CDR3 extends over 16 amino acids. In germline, CDR1 is SGHAT, CDR2 FQNNGV. V lost 0 bases to trimming and J lost 2 bases, with 14 bases between them. For the CDR3, the DNA is TGTGCCAGCAGCTTAGATCCGGGGGCAGGAACCTACGAGCAGTACTTC. Protein: CASSLDPGAGTYEQYF.

This clone was observed a few times. The rearrangement links TRBV19 to TRBJ1-5; D might be TRBD1 (6 bases). The CDR3 sequence is 15 residues long. V gave up 2 bases and J gave up 3 bases, with 11 bases separating them. Germline V gene sequence: CDR1 LNHDA, CDR2 SQIVND (reference sequence). CDR3 nucleotide sequence: TGTGCCAGTAGTATATTTAGGGGGACCAATCAGCCCCAGCATTTT. Translating gives CASSIFRGTNQPQHF.

This clone was observed a single time. Written as DNA, the CDR3 is TGTGCCAGCAGTTTACCGGGAGGACCGGGCGAGCAGTACTTC. Amino acids: CASSLPGGPGEQYF. The chain carries TRBV28 and TRBJ2-7; 7 bases align to TRBD2. The CDR3 sequence is 14 residues long. Unmatched junction bases numbered 7, after V lost 2 bases and J lost 6 bases. Germline CDR1 is MDHEN and CDR2 is SYDVKM. The complete variable domain, with remaining parts taken from reference TRBV28 and TRBJ2-7, reads DVKVTQSSRYLVKRTGEKVFLECVQDMDHENMFWYRQDPGLGLRLIYFSYDVKMKEKGDIPEGYSVSREKKERFSLILESASTNQTSMYLCASSLPGGPGEQYFGPGTRLTVT.

This clone showed up just once. J is TRBJ2-5 and V is TRBV5-1; a possible D gene is TRBD1 (5 bases). This CDR3 spans 15 amino acids. Deletions cut 4 bases from V and 2 bases from J, with 15 bases between. The germline V gene has CDR1 SGHRS and CDR2 YFSETQ. CDR3 protein: CASSPLPQGQETQYF. The CDR3 DNA follows: TGCGCCAGCAGCCCACTCCCCCAGGGACAAGAGACCCAGTACTTC.

The chain uses TRBV6-6 and TRBJ2-1; 12 nucleotides align to TRBD2. J was trimmed by 8 bases and V by 5 bases; bases with no gene match: 7. CDR3 length: 15 residues. CDR1 is MNHNY and CDR2 is SVGAGI in the germline V gene (reference sequence). The CDR3 sequence: CASSPLAGGVDEQFF. Here the CDR3 DNA reads TGTGCCAGCAGTCCTCTAGCGGGAGGGGTGGATGAGCAGTTCTTC.

There are a few counts of this clone. The V and J genes are TRBV5-4 and TRBJ2-5; D unclear. The CDR3 has 13 amino acids. V was clipped by 3 bases and J by 5 bases, with 11 bases between them. Looked up from germline, CDR1 is SGHNT and CDR2 is YYREEE (reference sequence). The CDR3 nucleotides are TGTGCCAGCAGCTCTTCAGGTACCGAGACCCAGTACTTC. Translation gives CASSSSGTETQYF.

The chain uses TRBV29-1 and TRBJ2-3, with 14 bases identical to TRBD2. With V trimmed by 2 bases and J by 6 bases, 7 bases remained unmatched. The CDR3 covers 16 residues. Germline assignment: CDR1 SQVTM and CDR2 ANQGSEA. The CDR3, as DNA: TGCAGCGTTGAAACGGGACTAGCGGGAGTGGGGGATACGCAGTATTTT. Translation: CSVETGLAGVGDTQYF.

This chain uses TRBV28 with TRBJ2-7; the D gene is possibly TRBD1 (6 bases). Trimming removed 2 bases from V and 4 bases from J, with 12 bases in between. The CDR3 contains 14 residues. Germline values: CDR1 MDHEN, CDR2 SYDVKM. The CDR3 protein is CASSLAGVGYEQYV. As DNA, the CDR3 is TGTGCCAGCAGTTTAGCAGGGGTTGGGTACGAGCAGTACGTC.

CDR3: CASSERGQGQGRDGYTF. The CDR3 nucleotides are TGTGCCAGCAGTGAAAGGGGGCAGGGACAGGGACGGGATGGCTACACCTTC. The V gene is TRBV6-1, the J gene TRBJ1-2; TRBD1 aligns across 9 bases. This CDR3 comprises 17 residues. The V gene end was trimmed by 2 bases and the J gene end by 6 bases; junction bases not matched to a gene: 13. Germline V gives CDR1 MNHNS, CDR2 SASEGT.

This clone occurred a few times. V gene TRBV7-2 combines with J gene TRBJ1-2; TRBD1 matches 8 bases. The CDR3 runs 15 residues. CDR1 and CDR2 (germline): SGHTA, FQGNSA. The trim removed 5 bases at V and 4 bases at J, leaving 9 bases unmatched. DNA of the CDR3: TGTGCCAGCAGCCCACGACAGGGGAATGGCTATGGCTACACCTTC. Protein sequence: CASSPRQGNGYGYTF. The variable domain in full, completed from reference TRBV7-2 and TRBJ1-2, reads GAGVSQSPSNKVTEKGKDVELRCDPISGHTALYWYRQSLGQGLEFLIYFQGNSAPDKSGLPSDRFSAERTGGSVSTLTIQRTQQEDSAVYLCASSPRQGNGYGYTFGSGTRLTVV.

The chain carries TRBV29-1 and TRBJ2-1, with TRBD1 identical over 10 bases. J gave up 6 bases and V 7 bases, and 9 bases lay outside the gene matches. Germline V gives CDR1 SQVTM, CDR2 ANQGSEA. The CDR3 is 14 residues long. The CDR3 loop reads CSAMGQGKFNEQFF. The DNA of the CDR3 is TGCAGCGCTATGGGACAGGGGAAGTTCAATGAGCAGTTCTTC.

Only one count was recorded for this clone. The chain uses TRBV4-1 and TRBJ2-7, with TRBD1 matching 7 bases. V was pared by 4 bases and J by 0 bases, with 3 bases of the junction left unmatched. Germline V gene data show CDR1 as MGHRA and CDR2 as YSYEKL. This CDR3 region has 14 residues. In nucleotides, the CDR3 is TGCGCCAGCAGCCTCGGACAGGCCTCCTACGAGCAGTACTTC. This encodes CASSLGQASYEQYF.

The rearrangement links TRBV6-5 to TRBJ2-1; 8 bases fit TRBD1. Trimming cost V 3 bases and J 10 bases; bases outside gene matches: 5. CDR3 size: 13 residues. Germline loops: CDR1 MNHEY, CDR2 SVGAGI. The CDR3: CASSYSGTGEQFF. As DNA, the CDR3 is TGTGCCAGCAGTTATTCCGGGACAGGCGAGCAGTTCTTC.

The chain links TRBV19 to TRBJ1-1; D may be TRBD1 (6 bases). The ends were cut back, 6 bases at V and 4 bases at J, with 15 bases in the middle. The CDR3 covers 14 residues. The V gene's germline CDR1 is LNHDA and CDR2 SQIVND (reference sequence). CDR3 DNA: TGTGCCAGTAGGTATACGACGGGGGCCACTGAAGCTTTCTTT. As protein: CASRYTTGATEAFF.

The rearrangement uses TRBV27 and TRBJ1-4, with TRBD1 matching over 7 bases. V gave up 5 bases and J gave up 1 base; unmatched junction bases: 4. This CDR3 is built from 15 residues. Germline V lookup: CDR1 MNHEY, CDR2 SMNVEV (reference sequence). This CDR3 is CASSDRVVTNEKLFF. CDR3 in DNA: TGTGCCAGCAGTGACAGGGTAGTAACTAATGAAAAACTGTTTTTT.

The chain is built from TRBV2 and TRBJ2-3, with TRBD2 matching 7 bases. V shed 10 bases, J shed 2 bases, and the junction held 9 bases outside the gene matches. The CDR3 runs to 14 residues. Germline V gene sequence: CDR1 SNHLY, CDR2 FYNNEI. The CDR3 loop is CAITSEPSTDTQYF. DNA for the CDR3: TGTGCCATAACTAGCGAGCCTTCCACAGATACGCAGTATTTT.

V is TRBV19 and J is TRBJ1-2, with D possibly matching TRBD1 (5 bases). V lost 3 bases, J lost 7 bases, and 18 bases lay in between. The germline V gene has CDR1 LNHDA and CDR2 SQIVND (reference sequence). The CDR3 sequence is 15 residues long. The chain's CDR3 is CASSIFDEGTAGYTF. The CDR3 bases are TGTGCCAGTAGTATCTTCGATGAGGGGACGGCTGGCTACACCTTC.